The entry that follows covers one T cell receptor (beta chain) sequence. Antigen: not known. A read error may be the cause here, since a much bigger clone is one base away. This CDR3 region has 14 residues. Germline CDR1 reads SQVTM; CDR2 reads ANQGSEA. V was clipped by 7 bases and J by 7 bases, with 23 bases between them. The entry originates in a study of tumor-infiltrating lymphocytes in primary liver carcinoma. Study at large: Donors underwent surgery for histopathologically diagnosed primary liver carcinoma. Whole-study findings and limits: Relative to blood, tumors carried a significantly larger fraction of the repertoire in their top 250 clones (p = 0.039). Since sampling was bulk and unsorted, CD4+ and CD8+ repertoires were not compared. The overlap of tumor-adjacent and tumor-blood pairs was smaller than that of tumor region pairs.

The researchers obtained blood RNA from unsorted whole blood and also extracted germline DNA. The authors made TCR beta cDNA from 500 to 600 ng total RNA with a constant-region primer. Three nested multiplex PCR rounds of slightly modified ARM-PCR generated TCR beta libraries. Rounds one and two of PCR, each of roughly 10 cycles, were primed with TRBV1-TRBV30 forward primers and a C-beta reverse primer. In TCRdb, the multiplex PCR reads were re-called with MiXCR into one record per CDR3 protein. The sample yields 310,000 or so distinct CDR3 sequences, more than 55% seen once. The rearrangement links TRBV29-1 to TRBJ2-7; D assignment may be TRBD1 or TRBD2 (5 bases each). This receptor was obtained from a young woman with primary liver carcinoma and hepatitis B virus infection. Sequencing used peripheral blood. CDR3 loop: CSAVDFTWAGEQYF. Here the CDR3 DNA reads TGCAGCGCCGTGGACTTTACATGGGCAGGGGAGCAGTACTTC.